The sequence of this TCR beta chain was determined in a study of cytomegalovirus exposure and HLA in healthy donors. Whole-study findings and limits: Productive status was seen about 90% or about 30% of the time for most TCR beta V segments in an earlier analysis. In a later analysis, a missense DCLRE1C variant was linked to TCR beta V- and J-gene trimming.

The CDR3 length is 17 residues. Germline-derived CDR1 and CDR2 are LGHNA and YNFKEQ. V lost 1 base, J lost 4 bases, and 3 bases stayed unmatched. Remarks on this clone: As yet, its antigen is unknown.

It was with 60 Vbeta and 13 Jbeta primers that the PCR ran. TCRdb's copy holds only in-frame clones and misses some; the assay was immunoSEQ multiplex PCR. This table holds about 99,000 clones, over 70% found once. This sequence originates from a middle-aged man in good health and CMV-seropositive. The chain combines TRBV4-2 with TRBJ2-2; 13 bases are a match to TRBD2. Sequencing used PBMCs. The CDR3 DNA follows: TGTGCCAGCAGCCAAGGGACTAGCGGGAGCGGCACCGGGGAGCTGTTTTTT. Translated, it gives CASSQGTSGSGTGELFF.